This TCR beta chain was found in a study of shared clonotypes between healthy human individuals. In the study overall: Donors had three CD4 naive, three CD4 memory, two CD8 naive and one CD8 memory plate apiece.

The assay was run at deep level. Sequencing was performed with immunoSEQ multiplex PCR; in TCRdb, only in-frame clones are kept and a portion is missing. The sample has 2 million to 2.5 million clones; over 85% are singletons. The germline CDR1 and CDR2 sequences are KGHSH and LQKENI. This CDR3 contains 15 residues. The germline V and J ends were trimmed by 2 bases and 2 bases, with 12 bases remaining between them. A CD45RA+ naive subset and a CD45RA-negative memory subset were split from CD4+ cells. As to this clone: What it binds is not known.

Overall study results and limits: Approximately 4.6% of naive CD4 clonotypes were common to four donors.

This rearrangement joins TRBV18 to TRBJ1-2; no reliable D call. The receptor was isolated from a man younger than 35 in good health. Some clones in this sample may be carry-over from other donors' samples. Sequenced material: naive CD4+ T cells from PBMCs. Regarding subset: CD45RA+ positively selected. Written as DNA, the CDR3 is TGTGCCAGCTCACCAGCGGAGGGCCTCAACTATGGCTACACCTTC. Translating gives CASSPAEGLNYGYTF.